A single sample is the source of the 27 T cell receptor beta chains below, sequenced in a study of monozygotic twins with cystic fibrosis. Only in-frame clones appear in the TCRdb table, and some are missing; sequencing was by immunoSEQ multiplex PCR. This sample has around 9,500 clones; 98% occur once, and the top ten carry less than 0.25%. The sample comprised blood. The receptor source for this set is a girl aged 2 to 9 with cystic fibrosis.

This chain connects TRBV5-4 to TRBJ1-2; D is possibly TRBD1 (5 bases). In germline, CDR1 is SGHNT, CDR2 YYREEE (reference sequence). CDR3 length: 14 amino acids. V was shortened by 4 bases and J by 3 bases, with 13 bases between the two germline ends. The CDR3 loop reads CASSPQGRDYGYTF. The CDR3 bases are TGTGCCAGCAGCCCCCAGGGCAGGGACTATGGCTACACCTTC.

This chain's CDR3 is CASRQGLNTEAFF. In DNA, the CDR3 is TGTGCCAGCAGACAGGGACTGAACACTGAAGCTTTCTTT. V and J are TRBV2 and TRBJ1-1; the D gene is possibly TRBD1 (6 bases). V was shortened by 6 bases and J by 0 bases, with 8 bases between the two germline ends. The CDR3 covers 13 residues. Germline V gene data show CDR1 as SNHLY and CDR2 as FYNNEI.

This sequence joins TRBV9 and TRBJ2-1; TRBD2 is a possible D gene (6 bases). The V gene's germline CDR1 is SGDLS and CDR2 YYNGEE. This CDR3 region has 16 residues. Deletions cut 3 bases from V and 0 bases from J, with 13 bases between. CDR3 bases: TGTGCCAGCAGCGCCCAGGGACTTACCTCCTACAATGAGCAGTTCTTC. It yields the protein CASSAQGLTSYNEQFF.

This chain joins TRBV30 and TRBJ2-3; TRBD2 is a possible D gene (6 bases). Germline V CDR1 and CDR2: GTSNPN, SVGIG (reference sequence). V was clipped by 4 bases and J by 6 bases, with 11 bases between them. This CDR3 is built from 12 residues. Here the CDR3 DNA reads TGTGCCTGGAAGGGAGGAGGGGATACGCAGTATTTT. Translated: CAWKGGGDTQYF.

The rearrangement joins TRBV5-1 to TRBJ2-6, with 8 bases lining up with TRBD1. The germline CDR1 and CDR2 sequences are SGHRS and YFSETQ. The junction had 2 bases not matched to a gene; V was cut back by 1 base and J by 2 bases. The CDR3 contains 16 residues. CDR3 in amino acids: CASSLPTGAGANVLTF. The CDR3 nucleotides read TGCGCCAGCAGCTTGCCGACAGGGGCTGGGGCCAACGTCCTGACTTTC.

This clone was seen just once. The chain combines TRBV15 with TRBJ2-1; a possible D gene is TRBD2 (6 bases). Germline-derived CDR1 and CDR2 are LNHNV and YYDKDF (reference sequence). The ends were cut back, 3 bases at V and 4 bases at J, with 22 bases in the middle. The CDR3 extends over 18 amino acids. CDR3 DNA: TGTGCCACCAGCAGGAGCACGGCTCGCTCCGGGAGTTACAATGAGCAGTTCTTC. This translates into CATSRSTARSGSYNEQFF.

The V gene is TRBV19, the J gene TRBJ2-7; TRBD1 aligns across 10 bases. The CDR3 length is 14 residues. Germline-derived CDR1 and CDR2 are LNHDA and SQIVND (reference sequence). J was trimmed by 4 bases and V by 3 bases; bases with no gene match: 3. CDR3 sequence reads: CASSIRDRGYEQYF. CDR3 DNA sequence: TGTGCCAGTAGTATCCGGGACAGGGGTTACGAGCAGTACTTC. The complete variable domain, with remaining parts taken from reference TRBV19 and TRBJ2-7, reads DGGITQSPKYLFRKEGQNVTLSCEQNLNHDAMYWYRQDPGQGLRLIYYSQIVNDFQKGDIAEGYSVSREKKESFPLTVTSAQKNPTAFYLCASSIRDRGYEQYFGPGTRLTVT.

The V gene is TRBV28, the J gene TRBJ2-2, with D possibly being TRBD1 (6 bases). Germline loops: CDR1 MDHEN, CDR2 SYDVKM. Trimming shortened V by 0 bases and J by 3 bases, and 11 bases separated the two germline ends. The CDR3 totals 16 residues. CDR3 in amino acids: CASSLCRDKHTGELFF. As DNA, the CDR3 is TGTGCCAGCAGTTTATGCAGGGACAAACACACCGGGGAGCTGTTTTTT.

The chain's CDR3 is CASSEPGDYEQYF. The CDR3 coding sequence is TGCGCCAGCAGTGAGCCAGGGGATTACGAGCAGTACTTC. The V and J genes are TRBV10-2 and TRBJ2-7; D might be TRBD1 (6 bases). CDR1 is WSHSY, CDR2 SAAADI, per germline. The CDR3 has 13 amino acids. Trimming stripped 2 bases from V and 4 bases from J, with 9 bases between.

Written as DNA, the CDR3 is TGTGCCAGCAGCTTAGCGGGCGGGAGGGATTCCTACGAGCAGTACTTC. Translated: CASSLAGGRDSYEQYF. This rearrangement joins TRBV7-6 to TRBJ2-7, with 9 bases lining up with TRBD2. The CDR3 is made up of 16 amino acids. After removal of 0 bases from V and 1 base from J, the junction contained 4 bases not matched to a gene. From germline, CDR1 is SGHVS and CDR2 FNYEAQ.

J is TRBJ2-7 and V is TRBV5-4; D unresolved. The germline gives CDR1 SGHNT, CDR2 YYREEE (reference sequence). The CDR3 extends over 14 amino acids. V lost 3 bases and J lost 2, with 12 bases in between. CDR3 coding DNA: TGTGCCAGCAGCTGGGCAGGATCACCCTACGAGCAGTACTTC. This sequence encodes CASSWAGSPYEQYF. The full variable domain, in which reference TRBV5-4 and TRBJ2-7 provide the parts outside the CDR3, is ETGVTQSPTHLIKTRGQQVTLRCSSQSGHNTVSWYQQALGQGPQFIFQYYREEENGRGNFPPRFSGLQFPNYSSELNVNALELDDSALYLCASSWAGSPYEQYFGPGTRLTVT.

CDR3 sequence reads: CARSWPYKLDREETQYF. In DNA, the CDR3 is TGTGCCAGAAGCTGGCCTTACAAATTAGACAGGGAAGAGACCCAGTACTTC. The rearrangement uses TRBV5-3 and TRBJ2-5; 7 bases align to TRBD1. TRBV5-3 is classed as an ORF, of uncertain function. V lost 3 bases and J lost 3; bases outside the gene matches: 14. The CDR3 runs 17 residues.

The rearrangement joins TRBV28 to TRBJ2-7; D is ambiguous. Germline loops: CDR1 MDHEN, CDR2 SYDVKM. V was cut by 5 bases and J by 6 bases, with 8 bases left in between. CDR3 size: 11 residues. The CDR3 reads CASSRLVEQYF. CDR3 nucleotides: TGTGCCAGCAGTCGACTGGTCGAGCAGTACTTC.

This clone was found once. CDR3 sequence reads: CASSQDYPTRGLAHNKWDEQYF. The CDR3, as DNA: TGTGCCAGCAGCCAAGATTATCCAACCCGCGGACTAGCGCATAACAAATGGGACGAGCAGTACTTC. V is TRBV4-2 and J is TRBJ2-7; TRBD2 matches 9 bases. Germline values: CDR1 LGHNA, CDR2 YNFKEQ. V lost 0 bases, J lost 5 bases, and 26 bases stayed unmatched. The CDR3 contains 22 residues.

This chain uses TRBV5-1 with TRBJ1-3; D is ambiguous. The CDR3 consists of 17 residues. Germline CDR1 reads SGHRS; CDR2 reads YFSETQ. Trimming removed 0 bases from V and 0 bases from J, with 13 bases in between. For the CDR3, the DNA is TGCGCCAGCAGCTTGGCAGGCCTTTACTCCTCTGGAAACACCATATATTTT. Protein sequence: CASSLAGLYSSGNTIYF.

In DNA, the CDR3 is TGCGCCAGCAGCTTGATGAACGAGCAGTTCTTC. It yields the protein CASSLMNEQFF. The chain uses TRBV5-1 and TRBJ2-1; D is uncertain. V was trimmed by 1 base and J by 10 bases, leaving 6 bases between them. Germline loops: CDR1 SGHRS, CDR2 YFSETQ. The length of the CDR3 is 11 residues.

V usage is TRBV6-1 and J usage is TRBJ2-7; no clear D. V dropped 4 bases and J dropped 3 bases, with 7 bases sitting between them. This CDR3 contains 12 residues. CDR1 is MNHNS and CDR2 is SASEGT in the germline V gene. The CDR3 region has the DNA TGTGCCAGCAGTGCCACTCTCTACGAGCAGTACTTC. Translation gives CASSATLYEQYF.

The J gene is TRBJ2-1, the V gene TRBV2; TRBD2 aligns across 10 bases. Germline CDR1 SNHLY, CDR2 FYNNEI. With V trimmed by 6 bases and J by 1 base, 0 bases remained unmatched. CDR3 length equals 14 residues. Written as DNA, the CDR3 is TGTGCCAGCAGAGCGGGAGGGTCCTACAATGAGCAGTTCTTC. This translates into CASRAGGSYNEQFF. The full variable domain, in which reference TRBV2 and TRBJ2-1 provide the parts outside the CDR3, is EPEVTQTPSHQVTQMGQEVILRCVPISNHLYFYWYRQILGQKVEFLVSFYNNEISEKSEIFDDQFSVERPDGSNFTLKIRSTKLEDSAMYFCASRAGGSYNEQFFGPGTRLTVL.

This clone was seen once. The chain couples TRBV5-1 to TRBJ2-5; D not resolved. The CDR3 extends over 13 amino acids. Germline V gene lookup returns CDR1 SGHRS and CDR2 YFSETQ. The ends were cut back, 1 base at V and 2 bases at J, with 6 bases in the middle. CDR3 coding DNA: TGCGCCAGCAGCTTGACAGATCAAGAGACCCAGTACTTC. Amino acid sequence: CASSLTDQETQYF. Drawing the rest from reference TRBV5-1 and TRBJ2-5, the complete variable domain is KAGVTQTPRYLIKTRGQQVTLSCSPISGHRSVSWYQQTPGQGLQFLFEYFSETQRNKGNFPGRFSGRQFSNSRSEMNVSTLELGDSALYLCASSLTDQETQYFGPGTRLLVL.

The rearrangement uses TRBV7-9 and TRBJ1-2; 7 bases are shared with TRBD1. The CDR3 contains 16 residues. J was trimmed by 3 bases and V by 5 bases; bases with no gene match: 12. Per germline, CDR1 SEHNR and CDR2 FQNEAQ (reference sequence). The CDR3 sequence is CASSATRGNLDYGYTF. The CDR3 DNA sequence: TGTGCCAGCAGCGCGACCAGGGGGAATTTGGACTATGGCTACACCTTC.

This rearrangement joins TRBV7-8 to TRBJ1-2; 8 positions match TRBD1. The trim removed 3 bases at V and 2 bases at J, leaving 5 bases unmatched. CDR3 length: 15 amino acids. Germline V lookup: CDR1 SGHVS, CDR2 FQNEAQ. The CDR3 here is CASSFFSGGNYGYTF. The DNA for the CDR3 is TGTGCCAGCAGCTTTTTTTCAGGGGGCAACTATGGCTACACCTTC.

The V and J genes are TRBV5-6 and TRBJ1-2, with 10 bases aligning to TRBD1. This CDR3 spans 14 amino acids. CDR1 and CDR2 from the germline V gene are SGHDT and YYEEEE. With 2 bases clipped from V and 7 bases from J, the junction kept 5 bases outside the gene matches. The CDR3 reads CASSFDRGRFGYTF. DNA of the CDR3: TGTGCCAGCAGCTTCGACAGGGGGCGCTTTGGCTACACCTTC.

The chain couples TRBV2 to TRBJ1-5; no definite D call. Trimming took 6 bases from V and 4 from J, leaving 4 bases between them. In germline, CDR1 is SNHLY, CDR2 FYNNEI. CDR3 size: 11 residues. The CDR3 reads CASRDNQPQHF. The CDR3 DNA reads as TGTGCCAGCAGGGATAATCAGCCCCAGCATTTT.

CDR3 DNA: TGTGCCAGCAGCCTACCCCCAGGGGAAAGCTATGGCTACACCTTC. Its protein is CASSLPPGESYGYTF. The gene calls are TRBV7-9 and TRBJ1-2; TRBD1 is a possible D gene (6 bases). The germline V gene encodes CDR1 SEHNR and CDR2 FQNEAQ (reference sequence). The CDR3 length is 15 residues. V was clipped by 5 bases and J by 4 bases, with 17 bases between them. Drawing the rest from reference TRBV7-9 and TRBJ1-2, the complete variable domain is DTGVSQNPRHKITKRGQNVTFRCDPISEHNRLYWYRQTLGQGPEFLTYFQNEAQLEKSRLLSDRFSAERPKGSFSTLEIQRTEQGDSAMYLCASSLPPGESYGYTFGSGTRLTVV.

This chain connects TRBV5-4 to TRBJ2-2; the match to TRBD2 covers 12 bases. After removal of 4 bases from V and 5 bases from J, the junction contained 6 bases not matched to a gene. CDR3 size: 16 residues. From germline, CDR1 is SGHNT and CDR2 YYREEE (reference sequence). This CDR3 is CASSPPGLAGTGELFF. CDR3 bases: TGTGCCAGCAGCCCACCCGGACTAGCGGGAACCGGGGAGCTGTTTTTT.

The CDR3 DNA sequence: TGTGCCAGCAGTTTACCTCGGACGGCAGAGTATGGCTACACCTTC. Translated, it gives CASSLPRTAEYGYTF. This chain joins TRBV28 and TRBJ1-2; D is undetermined. Trimming left V 2 bases short and J 5 bases short, with 15 bases between. Germline values: CDR1 MDHEN, CDR2 SYDVKM. This CDR3 is built from 15 residues.

The chain has TRBV29-1 and TRBJ2-7, with D unresolved. The CDR3 loop spans 11 amino acids. Trimming took off 4 bases at V and 6 bases at J, with 10 bases between the two ends. CDR1 is SQVTM, CDR2 ANQGSEA, per germline. As DNA, the CDR3 is TGCAGCGTTGTACGGGCCGGCGAGCAGTACTTC. Translation: CSVVRAGEQYF.